This T cell receptor beta chain emerged from a study of T-cell memory formation after mild COVID-19 (dated by TCRdb to the early 2020s). Describing the broader study: Most TCR sequence clusters were specific to one of the two donors. Longitudinal TCRalpha and TCRbeta repertoire sequencing tracked T-cell clones expanding and contracting after mild COVID-19 in a couple of donors. Two young, previously healthy adult volunteers, one female and one male, were included in the cohort. General study outcomes and caveats: Whether the second-wave clones peaking on day 37 were SARS-CoV-2 specific was not confirmed. From day 15 to 85, contracting clones showed balanced CD4/CD8 phenotypes, whereas a second wave of clones that expanded from day 15 to 37 leaned towards CD4+. Some responding clones were detected in pre-infection memory, which suggested that pre-existing cross-reactive memory T cells had joined the SARS-CoV-2 response. Contracting CD4+ clones were located mainly in the CM and EM memory subsets, whereas CD8+ clones were found to be enriched in EMRA. Only a couple of mild cases were covered in the study, and larger cohorts including severe cases with pre-infection samples were considered necessary.

In this sample, this clonotype turned up many times. Its antigen is still unknown. No much larger clone is present one base from it, and per-base qualities are unavailable. The run used an Illumina NovaSeq 6000. Using 5'RACE with constant-segment primers, TCRalpha and TCRbeta cDNA libraries were constructed, with sample barcodes and unique molecular identifiers added in the process. Trizol reagent was used to extract RNA from every sample. Library amplification was performed in two PCR steps, and a second sample barcode and Illumina TruSeq adapters were introduced in the second step. The libraries were sequenced on an Illumina NovaSeq using 2 x 150 bp paired-end reads. Regarding the original processing steps: Reads were demultiplexed and collapsed into UMI-guided consensus sequences with migec v1.2.7. Using mixcr v2.1.11, the UMI consensuses were aligned to TRA and TRB V and J templates and assembled into clonotypes. Expanded or contracted clonotypes were those called significant by both edgeR and NoisET, with noise models trained on biological replicates. For edgeR calls, a false discovery rate-adjusted p below 0.01 and a log2 fold-change threshold of 1 were applied. PCA with hierarchical clustering of max-normalized trajectories of the 1000 most abundant clonotypes was used as exploratory dynamics analysis. The CD4 or CD8 phenotype of responding clones was assigned using the separately sequenced CD4+ and CD8+ repertoires. Using fastp at Q25 and MiXCR, TCRdb reprocessed the public reads and kept productive beta chains. For every CDR3 protein sequence, its rows merge into one entry that carries the most common genes and DNA. These V and J calls are TCRdb output, not the study's own analysis. The sample table holds about 400,000 distinct CDR3 sequences, of which approximately 18% were seen once. The ten biggest clones cover 20% to 25% of the sample.

Its CDR3 holds 17 amino acids, cysteine through phenylalanine. Only the CDR3 portion is preserved as DNA: 51 bases, with reading frame beginning at the first base. The germline V gene encodes CDR1 MGHRA and CDR2 YSYEKL. Ends trimmed: V by 4 bases, J by 10 bases; bases unmatched to a gene: 13. Ficoll-Paque density gradient centrifugation was the method used to isolate PBMCs. The chain links TRBV4-1 with TRBJ1-6, and 10 junction bases match TRBD1. Sequenced: PBMCs or a T cell subset sorted from them (not recorded which). The clonotype originates from a man aged 18 to 35 who had mild COVID-19 (a few samples of this study predate the infection). The sample titles of this study are shuffled in the database, so cell type and time point are left out; the donor was told from shared clones. CDR3 sequence: CASSPAPGQGYPSPLHF. In nucleotide form, the sequence is TGCGCCAGCAGCCCAGCCCCGGGACAGGGGTATCCGTCACCCCTCCACTTT.